This TCR beta chain was profiled in a study of cytotoxic CD8 clonotypes in ibrutinib-treated CLL. Study at large: Treatment had run for a median around 12 months, range 6 to 36, when response samples were taken.

Assay used: immunoSEQ multiplex PCR; TCRdb lists only in-frame clones, some missing. This repertoire shows fewer than 40,000 clones, roughly two thirds found once; its top ten account for about 7.4%. The CDR3 sequence is 14 residues long. CDR1 is SNHLY and CDR2 is FYNNEI in the germline V gene. V shed 5 bases, J shed 2 bases, and the junction held 3 bases outside the gene matches. The rearrangement joins TRBV2 to TRBJ2-1, with 7 nucleotides matching TRBD2. This specimen consisted of PBMCs, obtained at disease progression, from a patient treated with ibrutinib. The sequence was obtained from a human donor with chronic lymphocytic leukemia. CDR3: CASSRLATYNEQFF. The CDR3 DNA reads TGTGCCAGCAGTCGACTAGCCACCTACAATGAGCAGTTCTTC.